The TCR beta chain under discussion was sequenced for a study of shared clonotypes between healthy human individuals. The naive CD8 population came from CD45RO-negative cells selected for CCR7, without terminally differentiated effector memory CD45RA+ cells. The germline V gene encodes CDR1 MNHEY and CDR2 SMNVEV (reference sequence). This CDR3 contains 15 residues. The V gene end was trimmed by 6 bases and the J gene end by 5 bases; junction bases not matched to a gene: 10. TCRdb keeps only in-frame clones here, not all; method: immunoSEQ multiplex PCR. The table shows millions of clones, with about 95% occurring only once.

The origin of this receptor is a man between 18 and 35 years old in good health. This chain uses TRBV27 with TRBJ2-5, with 9 positions matching TRBD1. The sequenced sample consisted of naive CD8+ T cells sorted from blood. Here the CDR3 DNA reads TGTGCCAGCAGCCTAACAGGGGGCGGCTGGGAGACCCAGTACTTC. This codes for CASSLTGGGWETQYF.